This is a list of T cell receptor beta chains from one sample in a study of blood T cell repertoires in COVID-19. The protocol was immunoSEQ multiplex PCR, while the TCRdb copy is restricted to in-frame clones and leaves out a portion. The sample includes 350,000 to 450,000 clones, 70% to 90% of them seen just once. Specimen: peripheral blood. The receptors were sampled from a human donor in a cohort sampled during active COVID-19. Each CDR3 is given with its conserved first and last residue. The D gene is left open where the match is weak. The size field is filled for only some rows; it gives once, few, many or a size class.

v_call: TRBV7-8; j_call: TRBJ2-5; d_call: TRBD1; clone_size: -; cdr3_nt: TGTGCCAGCAGCCCCACGACAGGGGCACAAGAGACCCAGTACTTC; cdr3_aa: CASSPTTGAQETQYF
v_call: TRBV4-1; j_call: TRBJ1-5; d_call: -; clone_size: once; cdr3_nt: TGCGCCAGCAGCCAGGGGTGGGGGGGCAATCAGCCCCAGCATTTT; cdr3_aa: CASSQGWGGNQPQHF
v_call: TRBV5-5; j_call: TRBJ1-1; d_call: -; clone_size: few; cdr3_nt: TGTGCCAGCACCTGGGGCAGCCTCATGAACACTGAAGCTTTCTTT; cdr3_aa: CASTWGSLMNTEAFF
v_call: TRBV6-5; j_call: TRBJ2-7; d_call: TRBD1; clone_size: -; cdr3_nt: TGTGCCAGCAAGCGACAGGGGACCTCCTACGAGCAGTACTTC; cdr3_aa: CASKRQGTSYEQYF
v_call: TRBV18; j_call: TRBJ1-5; d_call: TRBD1; clone_size: -; cdr3_nt: TGTGCCAGCTCACCGTACGGGGACAGGGCTCAGCCCCAGCATTTT; cdr3_aa: CASSPYGDRAQPQHF
v_call: TRBV5-5; j_call: TRBJ1-3; d_call: -; clone_size: -; cdr3_nt: TGTGCCAGCAGCTACGGGGTGGCTCCTGGAAACACCATATATTTT; cdr3_aa: CASSYGVAPGNTIYF
v_call: TRBV7-3; j_call: TRBJ2-7; d_call: -; clone_size: -; cdr3_nt: TGTGCCAGCAGCTTACACGGGGATAACTACGAGCAGTACTTC; cdr3_aa: CASSLHGDNYEQYF
v_call: TRBV12-3/TRBV12-4; j_call: TRBJ2-7; d_call: TRBD1; clone_size: many; cdr3_nt: TGTGCCAGCAGGCTGACAGGGATCAACGAGCAGTACTTC; cdr3_aa: CASRLTGINEQYF
v_call: TRBV29-1; j_call: TRBJ1-2; d_call: TRBD1; clone_size: -; cdr3_nt: TGCAGCGCCCTCCGGGGGCAGGGGGCGTACGGCTACACCTTC; cdr3_aa: CSALRGQGAYGYTF
v_call: TRBV19; j_call: TRBJ2-5; d_call: TRBD1; clone_size: -; cdr3_nt: TGTGCCAGTAGTAGGGGACAGGTAGGGACCCAGTACTTC; cdr3_aa: CASSRGQVGTQYF
v_call: TRBV9; j_call: TRBJ2-3; d_call: -; clone_size: -; cdr3_nt: TGTGCCAGCAGCGCAAGGGACATCGCCACAGATACGCAGTATTTT; cdr3_aa: CASSARDIATDTQYF
v_call: TRBV9; j_call: TRBJ1-1; d_call: -; clone_size: -; cdr3_nt: TGTGCCAGCAGCGTAGTCCCAGGGTCAGACACTGAAGCTTTCTTT; cdr3_aa: CASSVVPGSDTEAFF
v_call: TRBV5-4; j_call: TRBJ2-4; d_call: TRBD1; clone_size: -; cdr3_nt: TGTGCCAGCAGCTATACCTTCTTGGGACAGGGGGGACAAAACATTCAGTACTTC; cdr3_aa: CASSYTFLGQGGQNIQYF
v_call: TRBV5-1; j_call: TRBJ2-1; d_call: TRBD1; clone_size: -; cdr3_nt: TGCGCCAGCAGCCGACAGGGGGCAGGGTCCTACAATGAGCAGTTCTTC; cdr3_aa: CASSRQGAGSYNEQFF
v_call: TRBV29-1; j_call: TRBJ1-1; d_call: TRBD1; clone_size: -; cdr3_nt: TGCAGCGTTGCGACAGGGGCAGGTGAAGCTTTCTTT; cdr3_aa: CSVATGAGEAFF
v_call: TRBV5-4; j_call: TRBJ2-1; d_call: TRBD2; clone_size: -; cdr3_nt: TGTGCCAGCAGCGCGGTAGCGGGGGGGGGTTACAATGAGCAGTTCTTC; cdr3_aa: CASSAVAGGGYNEQFF
v_call: TRBV12-3/TRBV12-4; j_call: TRBJ2-1; d_call: -; clone_size: few; cdr3_nt: TGTGCCAGCAGTACGAGTCAACTCAATGAGCAGTTCTTC; cdr3_aa: CASSTSQLNEQFF
v_call: TRBV14; j_call: TRBJ1-1; d_call: -; clone_size: -; cdr3_nt: TGTGCCAGCAGCCAAGTAGGGGGCACTGAAGCTTTCTTT; cdr3_aa: CASSQVGGTEAFF
v_call: TRBV29-1; j_call: TRBJ1-3; d_call: -; clone_size: -; cdr3_nt: TGCAGCGTTGTCCCCCAGGGCGGAAACACCATATATTTT; cdr3_aa: CSVVPQGGNTIYF
v_call: TRBV6-5; j_call: TRBJ2-3; d_call: TRBD1; clone_size: -; cdr3_nt: TGTGCCAGCAGTTTCAGGGGGTTAGATACGCAGTATTTT; cdr3_aa: CASSFRGLDTQYF
v_call: TRBV9; j_call: TRBJ1-2; d_call: -; clone_size: -; cdr3_nt: TGTGCCAGCAGCGGCAGTCTTCATGGCTACACCTTC; cdr3_aa: CASSGSLHGYTF
v_call: TRBV5-4; j_call: TRBJ2-7; d_call: TRBD2; clone_size: -; cdr3_nt: TGTGCCAGCAGCCGCCGGGGCGGGGGGGCTTCCTACGAGCAGTACTTC; cdr3_aa: CASSRRGGGASYEQYF
v_call: TRBV6-5; j_call: TRBJ1-1; d_call: -; clone_size: -; cdr3_nt: TGTGCCAGCAGTCAACAGGGCGGTATCACTGAAGCTTTCTTT; cdr3_aa: CASSQQGGITEAFF
v_call: TRBV19; j_call: TRBJ1-5; d_call: -; clone_size: -; cdr3_nt: TGTGCCAGTAGCCCGGGACACAGCAATCAGCCCCAGCATTTT; cdr3_aa: CASSPGHSNQPQHF
v_call: TRBV11-2; j_call: TRBJ2-7; d_call: -; clone_size: -; cdr3_nt: TGTGCCAGCAGCCCCATAGGGGACTACGAGCAGTACTTC; cdr3_aa: CASSPIGDYEQYF
v_call: TRBV5-1; j_call: TRBJ2-1; d_call: TRBD2; clone_size: -; cdr3_nt: TGCGCCAGCAGCTTGAGACTAGCGGGGGGGTTGACCGAACACAATGAGCAGTTCTTC; cdr3_aa: CASSLRLAGGLTEHNEQFF
v_call: TRBV6-5; j_call: TRBJ2-5; d_call: -; clone_size: -; cdr3_nt: TGTGCCAGCAATAGGGGCGAGACCCAGTACTTC; cdr3_aa: CASNRGETQYF
v_call: TRBV7-9; j_call: TRBJ2-2; d_call: TRBD1; clone_size: few; cdr3_nt: TGTGCCAGCAGAAAAGGACAGGGAGATACCGGGGAGCTGTTTTTT; cdr3_aa: CASRKGQGDTGELFF
v_call: TRBV18; j_call: TRBJ1-4; d_call: TRBD1; clone_size: -; cdr3_nt: TGTGCCAGCTCACCGAGACAGGGAAGCGATGAAAAACTGTTTTTT; cdr3_aa: CASSPRQGSDEKLFF